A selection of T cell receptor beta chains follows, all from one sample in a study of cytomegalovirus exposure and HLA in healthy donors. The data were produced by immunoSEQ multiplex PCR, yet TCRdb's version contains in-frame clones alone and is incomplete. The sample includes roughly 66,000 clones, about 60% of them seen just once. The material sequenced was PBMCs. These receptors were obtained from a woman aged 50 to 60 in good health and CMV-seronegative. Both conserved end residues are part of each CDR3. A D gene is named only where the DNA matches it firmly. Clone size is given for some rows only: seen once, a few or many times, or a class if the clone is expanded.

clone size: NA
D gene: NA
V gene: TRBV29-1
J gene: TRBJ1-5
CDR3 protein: CSLARATRPTSNQPQHF
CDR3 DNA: TGCAGCCTCGCCCGCGCGACAAGACCGACCAGCAATCAGCCCCAGCATTTT

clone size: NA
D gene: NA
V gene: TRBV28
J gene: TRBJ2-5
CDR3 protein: CASSGPRDILQETQYF
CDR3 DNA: TGTGCCAGCAGTGGGCCCCGGGACATACTCCAAGAGACCCAGTACTTC

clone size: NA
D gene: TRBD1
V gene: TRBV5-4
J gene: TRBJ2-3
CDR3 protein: CASSRTTGGIADTQYF
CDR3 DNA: TGTGCCAGCAGCAGAACGACAGGGGGAATCGCAGATACGCAGTATTTT

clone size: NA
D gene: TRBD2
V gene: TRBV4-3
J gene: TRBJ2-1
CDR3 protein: CASSQDLAGGIEQFF
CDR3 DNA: TGCGCCAGCAGCCAAGATCTGGCGGGAGGTATCGAGCAGTTCTTC

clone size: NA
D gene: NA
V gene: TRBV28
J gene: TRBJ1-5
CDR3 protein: CASSPIVRGQPQHF
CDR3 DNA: TGTGCCAGCAGTCCAATCGTTAGGGGACAGCCCCAGCATTTT

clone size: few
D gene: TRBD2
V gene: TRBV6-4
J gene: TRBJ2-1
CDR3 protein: CASSQGLAGAGEQFF
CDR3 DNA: TGTGCCAGCAGTCAGGGACTAGCGGGAGCGGGTGAGCAGTTCTTC

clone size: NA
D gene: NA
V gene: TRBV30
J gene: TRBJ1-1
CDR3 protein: CAWAQTGQGAFF
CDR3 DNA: TGTGCCTGGGCGCAAACAGGTCAAGGGGCTTTCTTT

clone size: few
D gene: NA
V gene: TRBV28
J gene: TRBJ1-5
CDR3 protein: CASSTPTFGDQPQHF
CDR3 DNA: TGTGCCAGCAGTACACCTACCTTCGGGGATCAGCCCCAGCATTTT

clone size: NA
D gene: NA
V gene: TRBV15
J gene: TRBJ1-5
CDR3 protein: CATSRGQDSNQPQHF
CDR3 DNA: TGTGCCACCAGCAGAGGTCAGGATAGCAATCAGCCCCAGCATTTT

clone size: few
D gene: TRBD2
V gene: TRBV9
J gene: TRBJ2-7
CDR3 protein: CASSVREGGVEYEQYF
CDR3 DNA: TGTGCCAGCAGCGTGCGGGAGGGTGGGGTCGAGTACGAGCAGTACTTC

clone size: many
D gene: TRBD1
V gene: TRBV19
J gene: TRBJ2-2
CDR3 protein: CARTGTANTGELFF
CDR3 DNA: TGTGCCAGAACCGGGACAGCGAACACCGGGGAGCTGTTTTTT

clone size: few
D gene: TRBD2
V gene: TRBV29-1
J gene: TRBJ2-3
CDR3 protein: CSVEEWGGSTDTQYF
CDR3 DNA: TGCAGCGTTGAAGAGTGGGGGGGGAGCACAGATACGCAGTATTTT

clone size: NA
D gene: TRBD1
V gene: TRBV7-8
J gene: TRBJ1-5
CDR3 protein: CASSVGTGGNQPQHF
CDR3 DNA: TGTGCCAGCAGCGTCGGGACAGGGGGCAATCAGCCCCAGCATTTT

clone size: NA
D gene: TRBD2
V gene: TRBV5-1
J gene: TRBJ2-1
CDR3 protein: CASSFGTRGNEQFF
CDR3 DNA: TGCGCCAGCAGCTTTGGGACTAGGGGGAATGAGCAGTTCTTC

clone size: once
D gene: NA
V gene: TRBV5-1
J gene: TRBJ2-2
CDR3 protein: CASRLAADFLTGELFF
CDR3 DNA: TGCGCCAGCAGACTGGCTGCTGACTTCCTCACCGGGGAGCTGTTTTTT

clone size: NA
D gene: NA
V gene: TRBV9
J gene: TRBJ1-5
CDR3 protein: CASSVGPNSNQPQHF
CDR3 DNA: TGTGCCAGCAGCGTAGGTCCCAATAGCAATCAGCCCCAGCATTTT

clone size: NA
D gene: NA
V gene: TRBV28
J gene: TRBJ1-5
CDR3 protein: CASTVEDHSNQPQHF
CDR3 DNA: TGTGCCAGCACGGTGGAGGACCATAGCAATCAGCCCCAGCATTTT

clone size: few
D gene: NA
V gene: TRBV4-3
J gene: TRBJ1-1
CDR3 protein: CASSSLFGNGSEAFF
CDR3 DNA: TGCGCCAGCAGCTCACTATTCGGTAACGGGTCTGAAGCTTTCTTT

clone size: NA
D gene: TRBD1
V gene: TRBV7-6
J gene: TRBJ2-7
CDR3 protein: CASSFDREREQYF
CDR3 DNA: TGTGCCAGCAGCTTCGACAGGGAACGCGAGCAGTACTTC

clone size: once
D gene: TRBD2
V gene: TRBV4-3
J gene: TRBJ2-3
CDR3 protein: CASSQDSFSGRMGDTQYF
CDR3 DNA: TGCGCCAGCAGCCAAGATTCCTTTAGCGGGAGGATGGGGGATACGCAGTATTTT

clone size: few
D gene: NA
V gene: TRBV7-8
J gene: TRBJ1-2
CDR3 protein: CASMRFDSNYGYTF
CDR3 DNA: TGTGCCAGCATGAGGTTCGACAGTAACTATGGCTACACCTTC

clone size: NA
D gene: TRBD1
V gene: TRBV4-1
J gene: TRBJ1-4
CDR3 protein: CASRVTPGQLNEKLFF
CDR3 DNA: TGCGCCAGCAGAGTCACACCGGGACAGCTGAATGAAAAACTGTTTTTT

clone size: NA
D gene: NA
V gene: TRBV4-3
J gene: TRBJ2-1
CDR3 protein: CASSPLGTGKNNEQFF
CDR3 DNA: TGCGCCAGCAGTCCTTTAGGTACAGGGAAGAACAATGAGCAGTTCTTC

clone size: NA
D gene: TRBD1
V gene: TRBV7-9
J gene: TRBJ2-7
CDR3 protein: CASSRGQLSSYEQYF
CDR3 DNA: TGTGCCAGCAGCCGGGGACAGTTGAGCTCCTACGAGCAGTACTTC

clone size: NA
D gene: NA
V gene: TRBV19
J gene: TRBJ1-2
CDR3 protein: CASSMARGDGYTF
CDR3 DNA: TGTGCCAGTAGTATGGCCAGGGGAGACGGCTACACCTTC

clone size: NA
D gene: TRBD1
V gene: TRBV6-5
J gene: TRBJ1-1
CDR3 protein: CASSLTRGQGTEAFF
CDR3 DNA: TGTGCCAGCAGCCTCACAAGGGGGCAGGGGACTGAAGCTTTCTTT

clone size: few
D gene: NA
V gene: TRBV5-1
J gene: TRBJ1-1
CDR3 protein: CASSLRGGNTEAFF
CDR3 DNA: TGCGCCAGCAGCTTGAGGGGTGGGAACACTGAAGCTTTCTTT

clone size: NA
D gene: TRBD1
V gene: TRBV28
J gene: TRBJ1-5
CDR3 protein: CASRIQGNQPQHF
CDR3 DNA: TGTGCCAGCAGAATACAGGGGAACCAGCCCCAGCATTTT

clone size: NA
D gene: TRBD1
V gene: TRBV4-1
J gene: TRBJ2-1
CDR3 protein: CASSRGQNPYNEQFF
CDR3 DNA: TGCGCCAGCAGCCGGGGACAGAATCCCTACAATGAGCAGTTCTTC

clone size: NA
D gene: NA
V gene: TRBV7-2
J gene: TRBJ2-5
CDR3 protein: CASSSTGVSGETQYF
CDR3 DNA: TGTGCCAGCAGCTCCACCGGGGTGAGCGGAGAGACCCAGTACTTC

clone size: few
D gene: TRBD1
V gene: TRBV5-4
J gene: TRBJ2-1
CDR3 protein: CASSFGQGSYNEQFF
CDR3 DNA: TGTGCCAGCAGCTTTGGACAGGGTTCCTACAATGAGCAGTTCTTC

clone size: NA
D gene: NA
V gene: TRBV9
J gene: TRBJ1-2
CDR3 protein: CASSVVEGVGGYTF
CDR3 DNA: TGTGCCAGCAGCGTAGTTGAGGGTGTGGGTGGCTACACCTTC

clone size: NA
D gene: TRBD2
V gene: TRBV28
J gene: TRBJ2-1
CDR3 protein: CASSLRPGLAGGTSYNEQFF
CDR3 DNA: TGTGCCAGCAGTTTGAGGCCGGGACTAGCGGGAGGGACCTCCTACAATGAGCAGTTCTTC